This TCR beta chain was identified during a study of technical replicates of blood from a few donors. Here immunoSEQ multiplex PCR was the method, and the copy in TCRdb shows in-frame clones only, minus some. There are 75,000 to 90,000 clones in the sample; 93% occur only once, and about 0.23% lies in the top ten. Germline assignment: CDR1 LNHDA and CDR2 SQIVND (reference sequence). With 2 bases removed from V and 0 bases from J, the gap between germline ends came to 8 bases. The CDR3 sequence is 14 residues long. The TCR comes from a human donor in good health. Sequenced input: T cells isolated from PBMCs. The chain carries TRBV19 and TRBJ2-7, with a weak D call TRBD2 (5 bases). CDR3 DNA: TGTGCCAGTAGTATAACCACTAGCTCCTACGAGCAGTACTTC. Translating gives CASSITTSSYEQYF. Using reference TRBV19 and TRBJ2-7 for the parts outside the CDR3, the full variable domain is DGGITQSPKYLFRKEGQNVTLSCEQNLNHDAMYWYRQDPGQGLRLIYYSQIVNDFQKGDIAEGYSVSREKKESFPLTVTSAQKNPTAFYLCASSITTSSYEQYFGPGTRLTVT.